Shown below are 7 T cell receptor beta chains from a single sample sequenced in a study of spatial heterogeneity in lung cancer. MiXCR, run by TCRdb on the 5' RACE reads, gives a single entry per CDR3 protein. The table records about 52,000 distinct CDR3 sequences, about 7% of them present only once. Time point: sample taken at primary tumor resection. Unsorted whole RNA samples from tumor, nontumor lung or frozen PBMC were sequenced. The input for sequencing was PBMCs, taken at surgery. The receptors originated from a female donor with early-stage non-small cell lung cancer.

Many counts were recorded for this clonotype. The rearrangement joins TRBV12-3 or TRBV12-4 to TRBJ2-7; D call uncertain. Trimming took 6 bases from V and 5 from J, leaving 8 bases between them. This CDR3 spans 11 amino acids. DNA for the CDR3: TGTGCCAGCAGCGAGCTAGACGAGCAGTACTTC. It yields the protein CASSELDEQYF.

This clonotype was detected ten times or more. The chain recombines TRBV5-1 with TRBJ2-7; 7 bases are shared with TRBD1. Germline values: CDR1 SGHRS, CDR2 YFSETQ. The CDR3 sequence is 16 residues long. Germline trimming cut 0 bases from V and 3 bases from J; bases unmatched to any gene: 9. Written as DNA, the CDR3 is TGCGCCAGCAGCTTGGGACACCGGGACAGAAACTACGAGCAGTACTTC. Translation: CASSLGHRDRNYEQYF.

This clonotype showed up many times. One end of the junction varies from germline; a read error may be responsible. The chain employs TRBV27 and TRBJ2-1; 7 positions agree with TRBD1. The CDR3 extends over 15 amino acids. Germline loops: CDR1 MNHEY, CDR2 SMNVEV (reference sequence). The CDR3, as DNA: TGTGCCAGCAGTTCCCCCGCGACGAACAGGGGCATTCGGATCTTC. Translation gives CASSSPATNRGIRIF.

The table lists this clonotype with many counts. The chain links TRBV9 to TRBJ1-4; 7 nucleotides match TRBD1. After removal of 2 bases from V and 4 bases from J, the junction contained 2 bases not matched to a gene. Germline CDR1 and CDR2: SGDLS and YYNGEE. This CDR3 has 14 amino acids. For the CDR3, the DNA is TGTGCCAGCAGCGTGACAGGGCTTAATGAAAAACTGTTTTTT. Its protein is CASSVTGLNEKLFF.

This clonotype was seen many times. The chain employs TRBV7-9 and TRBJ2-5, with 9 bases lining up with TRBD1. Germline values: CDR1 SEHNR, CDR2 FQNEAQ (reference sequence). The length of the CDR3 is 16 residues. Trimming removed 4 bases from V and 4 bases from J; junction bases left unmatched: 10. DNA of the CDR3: TGTGCCAGCAGCTCCGGGACAGGGAGTATTGTAGAGACCCAGTACTTC. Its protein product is CASSSGTGSIVETQYF.

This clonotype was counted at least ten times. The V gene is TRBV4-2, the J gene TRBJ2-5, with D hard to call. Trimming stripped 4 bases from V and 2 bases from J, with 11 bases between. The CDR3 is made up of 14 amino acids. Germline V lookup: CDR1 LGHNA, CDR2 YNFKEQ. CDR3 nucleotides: TGTGCCAGCAGCCGGGATCGGAAACAAGAGACCCAGTACTTC. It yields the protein CASSRDRKQETQYF.

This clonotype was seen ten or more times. The CDR3 is CSASMWGGSNEQFF. The DNA of the CDR3 is TGCAGTGCTAGTATGTGGGGGGGCAGCAATGAGCAGTTCTTC. This chain connects TRBV20-1 to TRBJ2-1, with D perhaps matching TRBD2 (7 bases). The CDR3 totals 14 residues. In germline, CDR1 is DFQATT, CDR2 SNEGSKA (reference sequence). V was pared by 3 bases and J by 6 bases, with 15 bases between.